This T cell receptor (beta chain) appears in the sequencing data of a study of cytomegalovirus exposure and HLA in healthy donors. Notes on the study in general: Later analysis associated a missense DCLRE1C variant with TCR beta V- and J-gene trimming.

A multiplex PCR was run with 60 Vbeta primers and 13 Jbeta primers. Generated by immunoSEQ multiplex PCR, the TCRdb table keeps only in-frame clones and is missing some. This sample carries about 88,000 clones, less than 70% of them seen once, and the ten largest clones take 2.5% to 3%. CDR3 length equals 15 residues. The germline gives CDR1 MNHEY, CDR2 SVGAGI. V was pared by 3 bases and J by 3 bases, with 3 bases of the junction left unmatched. Of note for this clone: Antigen unknown.

The sample comprised PBMCs. The chain has TRBV6-5 and TRBJ1-1; 11 nucleotides agree with TRBD1. This receptor was obtained from a man between 45 and 60 years old in good health and CMV-seronegative. The CDR3 sequence: CASSYWGQGDTEAFF. The CDR3 bases are TGTGCCAGCAGTTATTGGGGACAGGGGGACACTGAAGCTTTCTTT.